This T cell receptor (beta chain) was observed in a study of blood T cell repertoires in COVID-19. How the authors handled the data: Counts of nucleated cells, estimated from reference gene primer amplification, were obtained. Clones were sequenced by immunoSEQ multiplex PCR, and TCRdb holds only the in-frame ones, with some missing. That table gives V, J and clone size, and the DNA gave D and trimming. There are approximately 210,000 clones in the sample; 82% occur only once, and less than 15% lies in the top ten. The TCR comes from a woman between 40 and 55 years old with acute or convalescent COVID-19. The specimen sequenced was peripheral blood.

CDR3 protein: CASSLGASASYEQYF. As DNA, the CDR3 is TGTGCCAGCAGCTTAGGGGCTAGCGCTTCCTACGAGCAGTACTTC. The V and J genes are TRBV7-2 and TRBJ2-7, with D perhaps matching TRBD2 (6 bases). Germline V gene sequence: CDR1 SGHTA, CDR2 FQGNSA. The V and J ends lost 1 base and 1 base respectively, with 11 bases between them. The CDR3 length is 15 residues.